This TCR beta chain was found in a study of blood T cell repertoires in COVID-19. As for the study in general: Samples of COVID-19 (acute and convalescent) were obtained from the United States, Italy and Spain. T cells, B-cell-depleted T cells, or PBMCs provided the cDNA or gDNA that served as material.

CDR3 length: 13 residues. CDR1 and CDR2 from the germline V gene are SGHKS and YYEKEE (reference sequence). The germline V and J ends were trimmed by 1 base and 6 bases, with 10 bases remaining between them. Authors' processing steps: Estimates of nucleated cell counts were drawn from the amplification of reference gene primers. TCRdb's copy holds only in-frame clones and misses some; the assay was immunoSEQ multiplex PCR. For V, J and clone size, that table is used; D and trimming come from the DNA. This table has tens of thousands of clones, approximately 89% appearing once. This chain connects TRBV5-5 to TRBJ1-1; weak D call: TRBD1 (5 bases). Sequenced sample: peripheral blood. The origin of this receptor is a man aged 45-60 years with acute or convalescent COVID-19. The CDR3, as DNA: TGTGCCAGCAGCTTGTCAAGGGGCGCTGAAGCTTTCTTT. Its protein is CASSLSRGAEAFF.